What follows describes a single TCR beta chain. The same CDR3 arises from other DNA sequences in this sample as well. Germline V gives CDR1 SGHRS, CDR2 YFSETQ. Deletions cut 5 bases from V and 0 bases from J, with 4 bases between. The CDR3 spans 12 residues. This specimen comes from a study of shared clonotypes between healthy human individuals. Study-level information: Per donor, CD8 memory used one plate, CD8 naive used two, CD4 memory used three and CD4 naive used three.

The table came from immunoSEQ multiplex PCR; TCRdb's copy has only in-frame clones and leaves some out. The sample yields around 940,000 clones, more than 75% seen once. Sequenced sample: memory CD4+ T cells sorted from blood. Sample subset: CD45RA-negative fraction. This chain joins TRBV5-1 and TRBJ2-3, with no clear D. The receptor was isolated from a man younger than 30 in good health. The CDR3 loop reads CASRGSTDTQYF. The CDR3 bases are TGCGCCAGCAGGGGGAGCACAGATACGCAGTATTTT.